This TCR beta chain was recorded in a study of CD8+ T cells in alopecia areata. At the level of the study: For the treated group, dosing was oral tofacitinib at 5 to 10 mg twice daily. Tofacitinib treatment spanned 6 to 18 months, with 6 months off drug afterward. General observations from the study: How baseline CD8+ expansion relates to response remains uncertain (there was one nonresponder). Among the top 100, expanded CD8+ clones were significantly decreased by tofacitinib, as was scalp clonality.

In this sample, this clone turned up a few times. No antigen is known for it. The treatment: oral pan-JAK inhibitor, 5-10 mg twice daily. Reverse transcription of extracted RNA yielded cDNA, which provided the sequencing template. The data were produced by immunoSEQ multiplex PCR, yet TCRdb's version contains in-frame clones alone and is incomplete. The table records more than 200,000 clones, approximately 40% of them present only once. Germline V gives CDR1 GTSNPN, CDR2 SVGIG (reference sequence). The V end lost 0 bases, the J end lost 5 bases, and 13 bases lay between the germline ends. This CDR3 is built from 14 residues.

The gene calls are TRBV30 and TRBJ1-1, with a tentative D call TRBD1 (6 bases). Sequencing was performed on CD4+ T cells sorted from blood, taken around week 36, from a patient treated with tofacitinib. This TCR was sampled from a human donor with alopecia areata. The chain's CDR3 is CAWSVMGRGTEAFF. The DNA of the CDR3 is TGTGCCTGGAGTGTAATGGGCAGGGGAACTGAAGCTTTCTTT.